The next 18 T cell receptor beta chains were all read from a single sample in a study of blood T cell repertoires in COVID-19. Sequenced by immunoSEQ multiplex PCR; TCRdb stores in-frame clones only, minus some. The table lists hundreds of thousands of clones, about 80% of them singletons. Sequencing was done on a sample of peripheral blood. Receptors originate from a man older than 75 with acute or convalescent COVID-19.

CDR3 nucleotide sequence: TGCGCCAGCAGTCAACCAACGGGAGGGGAAGCCACTGAAGCTTTCTTT. Protein sequence: CASSQPTGGEATEAFF. The rearrangement links TRBV23-1 to TRBJ1-1, with D maybe TRBD1 (5 bases). TRBV23-1 is filed as an ORF, its function uncertain. The CDR3 is 16 amino acids. V lost 2 bases and J 4 bases, leaving 17 bases between the germline ends.

This chain uses TRBV24-1 with TRBJ2-1; TRBD1 agrees at 7 bases. The CDR3 has 16 amino acids. Unmatched junction bases numbered 12, after V lost 2 bases and J lost 9 bases. Germline V gene sequence: CDR1 KGHDR, CDR2 SFDVKD. DNA of the CDR3: TGTGCCACCAGTGATTCTAGGACAGGCCCGAGGGGTGAGCAGTTCTTC. It specifies CATSDSRTGPRGEQFF.

CDR3 nucleotides: TGTGCCAGCACCAAAGGGGGTCCCAACACTGAAGCTTTCTTT. Amino acid sequence: CASTKGGPNTEAFF. The gene calls are TRBV2 and TRBJ1-1, with D tentatively TRBD1 (6 bases). V was pared by 7 bases and J by 2 bases, with 14 bases between. CDR3 length: 14 amino acids. Per the germline V gene, CDR1 is SNHLY and CDR2 is FYNNEI.

The chain is built from TRBV9 and TRBJ2-5; 7 nucleotides line up with TRBD2. CDR1 and CDR2 (germline): SGDLS, YYNGEE. After removal of 1 base from V and 5 bases from J, the junction contained 5 bases not matched to a gene. The CDR3 length is 14 residues. CDR3 sequence reads: CASSVRGSYETQYF. The CDR3 coding sequence is TGTGCCAGCAGCGTACGCGGGAGCTACGAGACCCAGTACTTC.

The table lists this clone with a few counts. The V call is TRBV2, the J call TRBJ2-1; no definite D call. Trimming stripped 7 bases from V and 0 bases from J, with 7 bases between. CDR1 is SNHLY, CDR2 FYNNEI, per germline. The CDR3 is made up of 13 amino acids. CDR3: CASTTSSYNEQFF. CDR3 in DNA: TGTGCCAGCACCACGAGCTCCTACAATGAGCAGTTCTTC.

The CDR3 coding sequence is TGTGCCAGCTCTGGACACTGGTCCTACGAGCAGTACTTC. Translating it yields CASSGHWSYEQYF. The chain combines TRBV6-4 with TRBJ2-7; D possibly corresponds to TRBD1 (5 bases). Trimming left V 8 bases short and J 1 base short, with 12 bases between. CDR3 length equals 13 residues. Germline V gene sequence: CDR1 MRHNA, CDR2 SNTAGT.

In DNA form, the CDR3 reads TGCGCCAGCAGCTGGGCGGGGAGAAACAATGAGCAGTTCTTC. This sequence encodes CASSWAGRNNEQFF. The genes are TRBV5-1 and TRBJ2-1; D is possibly TRBD2 (6 bases). The germline V gene encodes CDR1 SGHRS and CDR2 YFSETQ. Deletions cut 3 bases from V and 5 bases from J, with 12 bases between. This CDR3 has 14 amino acids.

The CDR3 region is CACGRRGNTIYF. The CDR3 nucleotides are TGTGCCTGCGGGAGGCGGGGAAACACCATATATTTT. The rearrangement uses TRBV6-5 and TRBJ1-3; no clear D. Per germline, CDR1 MNHEY and CDR2 SVGAGI. Between the trimmed V and J ends, which lost 11 bases and 4 bases, there was a span of 12 bases. This CDR3 is 12 amino acids long.

V and J are TRBV6-1 and TRBJ2-7; weak D call: TRBD1 (6 bases). Germline V gene sequence: CDR1 MNHNS, CDR2 SASEGT. Trimming pared 2 bases from V and 0 bases from J, leaving 14 bases between. This CDR3 region has 16 residues. Here the CDR3 reads CASSETGTKSSYEQYF. CDR3 sequence (DNA): TGTGCCAGCAGTGAAACCGGGACAAAAAGCTCCTACGAGCAGTACTTC.

The chain couples TRBV27 to TRBJ1-2, with 9 bases aligning to TRBD1. This CDR3 is 16 amino acids long. V gave up 3 bases and J gave up 8 bases; unmatched junction bases: 13. Germline CDR1 reads MNHEY; CDR2 reads SMNVEV (reference sequence). The CDR3 spells CASSLSYRDREEGYTF. CDR3 in DNA: TGTGCCAGCAGTTTGTCCTACCGGGACAGGGAAGAGGGCTACACCTTC.

The rearrangement links TRBV6-1 to TRBJ2-1, with D maybe TRBD2 (6 bases). The V gene's germline CDR1 is MNHNS and CDR2 SASEGT. This CDR3 is built from 14 residues. V was cut by 2 bases and J by 8 bases, with 13 bases left in between. Here the CDR3 reads CASSERLGGYEQFF. CDR3 bases: TGTGCCAGCAGTGAACGGCTCGGGGGATATGAGCAGTTCTTC.

The V gene is TRBV5-1, the J gene TRBJ2-7, with TRBD2 matching over 12 bases. The CDR3 runs 16 residues. J lost 1 base, V lost 4 bases, and 6 bases had no gene match. CDR1 and CDR2 (germline): SGHRS, YFSETQ. CDR3 sequence reads: CASSRTSGTLSYEQYF. The CDR3 nucleotides read TGCGCCAGCAGCCGGACTAGCGGGACATTATCCTACGAGCAGTACTTC.

The chain carries TRBV2 and TRBJ1-5, with TRBD1 as a possible D gene (6 bases). This CDR3 comprises 18 residues. The germline gives CDR1 SNHLY, CDR2 FYNNEI. V was trimmed by 2 bases and J by 2 bases, leaving 19 bases between them. CDR3 DNA: TGTGCCAGCAGTGAACCGGCTCAGGGGCCTATGGGCAATCAGCCCCAGCATTTT. Translation gives CASSEPAQGPMGNQPQHF.

As concerns this clone: Other DNA variants within this sample encode the same CDR3. The rearrangement joins TRBV28 to TRBJ2-7; 10 positions agree with TRBD1. With 2 bases clipped from V and 2 bases from J, the junction kept 3 bases outside the gene matches. This CDR3 region has 15 residues. The V gene's germline CDR1 is MDHEN and CDR2 SYDVKM. The CDR3 DNA reads TGTGCCAGCAGTTTACTCGGACAGGGGGCCTACGAGCAGTACTTC. Translation: CASSLLGQGAYEQYF. The variable domain in full, completed from reference TRBV28 and TRBJ2-7, reads DVKVTQSSRYLVKRTGEKVFLECVQDMDHENMFWYRQDPGLGLRLIYFSYDVKMKEKGDIPEGYSVSREKKERFSLILESASTNQTSMYLCASSLLGQGAYEQYFGPGTRLTVT.

Only one count was recorded for this clone. CDR3 protein: CASSYSGQVYEQYF. DNA for the CDR3: TGTGCCAGCAGTTACTCAGGACAGGTGTACGAGCAGTACTTC. V usage is TRBV6-2 or TRBV6-3 and J usage is TRBJ2-7; 7 nucleotides agree with TRBD1. This CDR3 is 14 amino acids long. Germline CDR1 is MNHEY and CDR2 is SVGEGT. V was clipped by 0 bases and J by 4 bases; unmatched bases: 3.

The chain has TRBV5-1 and TRBJ2-7, with a tentative D call TRBD1 (6 bases). The CDR3 consists of 15 residues. The V gene's germline CDR1 is SGHRS and CDR2 YFSETQ. Trimming shortened V by 2 bases and J by 2 bases, and 14 bases separated the two germline ends. CDR3 bases: TGCGCCAGCAGCTTAGGCAGGGGAGTACCCTACGAGCAGTACTTC. This codes for CASSLGRGVPYEQYF.

This chain links TRBV7-3 with TRBJ2-5; 16 bases line up with TRBD2. Losses at the gene ends were 1 base for V and 5 bases for J; bases not matched to a gene: 7. The germline V gene encodes CDR1 SGHTA and CDR2 FQGTGA. CDR3 length: 18 residues. The CDR3 nucleotides are TGTGCCAGCAGCTTAAAGCCGGGACTAGCGGGAGGGTCGGAGACCCAGTACTTC. It encodes CASSLKPGLAGGSETQYF.

The chain has TRBV3-1 (or the pseudogene TRBV3-2) and TRBJ2-7; a weak D match, TRBD2 (6 bases). Trimming stripped 3 bases from V and 7 bases from J, with 25 bases between. CDR1 and CDR2 (germline): LGHDT, YNNKEL (reference sequence). The CDR3 length is 17 residues. The CDR3 nucleotides read TGTGCCAGCAGCCACTTATCCACCTCTAGAAATGGGGGGGAGCAGTACTTC. This sequence encodes CASSHLSTSRNGGEQYF.